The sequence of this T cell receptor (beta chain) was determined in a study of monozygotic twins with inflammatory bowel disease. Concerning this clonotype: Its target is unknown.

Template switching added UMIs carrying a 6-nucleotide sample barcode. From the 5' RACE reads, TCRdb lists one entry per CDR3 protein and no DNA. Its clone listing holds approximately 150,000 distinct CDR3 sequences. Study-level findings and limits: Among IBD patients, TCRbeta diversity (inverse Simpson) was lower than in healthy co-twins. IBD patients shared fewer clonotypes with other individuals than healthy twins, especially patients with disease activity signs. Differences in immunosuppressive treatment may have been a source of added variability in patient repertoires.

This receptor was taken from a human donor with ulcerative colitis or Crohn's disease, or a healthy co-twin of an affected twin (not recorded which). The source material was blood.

The CDR3 protein is CASRGGRAWHEQYF. The chain uses TRBV7-2 and TRBJ2-7; TCRdb names TRBD2, which stays unverified in the absence of DNA. Germline assignment: CDR1 SGHTA and CDR2 FQGNSA. The CDR3 spans 14 residues.